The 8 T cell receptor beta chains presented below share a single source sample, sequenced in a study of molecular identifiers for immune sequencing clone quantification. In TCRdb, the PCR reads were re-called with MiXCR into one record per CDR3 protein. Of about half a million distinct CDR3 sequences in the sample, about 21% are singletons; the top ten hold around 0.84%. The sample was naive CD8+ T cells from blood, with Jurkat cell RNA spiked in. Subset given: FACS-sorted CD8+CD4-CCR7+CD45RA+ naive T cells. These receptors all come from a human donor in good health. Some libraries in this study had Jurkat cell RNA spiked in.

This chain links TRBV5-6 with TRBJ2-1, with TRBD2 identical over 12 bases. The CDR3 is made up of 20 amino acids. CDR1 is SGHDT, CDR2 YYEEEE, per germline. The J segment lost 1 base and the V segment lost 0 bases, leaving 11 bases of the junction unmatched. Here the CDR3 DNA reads TGTGCCAGCAGCTTGGCTGCCAGACTAGCGGGAGTTGGGTCCTACAATGAGCAGTTCTTC. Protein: CASSLAARLAGVGSYNEQFF.

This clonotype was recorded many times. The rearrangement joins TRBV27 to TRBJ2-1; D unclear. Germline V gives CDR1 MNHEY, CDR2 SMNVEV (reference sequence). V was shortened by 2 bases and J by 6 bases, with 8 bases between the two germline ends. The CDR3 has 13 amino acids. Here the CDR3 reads CASSLVGSNEQFF. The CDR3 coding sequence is TGTGCCAGCAGTTTAGTAGGGTCCAATGAGCAGTTCTTC.

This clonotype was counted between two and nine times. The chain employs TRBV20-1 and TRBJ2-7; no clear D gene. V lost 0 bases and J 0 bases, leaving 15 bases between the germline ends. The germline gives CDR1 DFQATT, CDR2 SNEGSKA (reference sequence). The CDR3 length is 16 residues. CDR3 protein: CSARDTEGTSSYEQYF. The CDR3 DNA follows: TGCAGTGCTAGAGATACAGAAGGCACCTCCTCCTACGAGCAGTACTTC.

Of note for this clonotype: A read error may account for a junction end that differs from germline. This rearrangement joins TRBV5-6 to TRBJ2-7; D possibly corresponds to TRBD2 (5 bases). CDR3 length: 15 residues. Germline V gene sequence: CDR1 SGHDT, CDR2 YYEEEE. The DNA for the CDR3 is TGTGCCAGCAGCTTGGGGGAGCCGGTCTCCGACGAGCAGTACTTC. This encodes CASSLGEPVSDEQYF.

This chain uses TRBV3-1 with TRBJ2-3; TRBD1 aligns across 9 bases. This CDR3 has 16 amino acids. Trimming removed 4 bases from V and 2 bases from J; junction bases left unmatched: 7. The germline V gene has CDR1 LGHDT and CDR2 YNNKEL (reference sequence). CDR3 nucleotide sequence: TGTGCCAGCAGCCCCCGGGACAGGGCATACACAGATACGCAGTATTTT. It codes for CASSPRDRAYTDTQYF.

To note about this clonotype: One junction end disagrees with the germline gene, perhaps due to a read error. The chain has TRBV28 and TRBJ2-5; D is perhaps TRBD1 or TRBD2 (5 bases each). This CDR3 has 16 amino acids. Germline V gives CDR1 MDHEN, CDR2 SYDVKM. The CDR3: CVSSLNLGTSQETQYF. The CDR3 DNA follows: TGTGTCAGCAGTTTAAATTTAGGGACCTCCCAAGAGACCCAGTACTTC. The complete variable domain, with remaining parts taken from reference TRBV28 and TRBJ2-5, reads DVKVTQSSRYLVKRTGEKVFLECVQDMDHENMFWYRQDPGLGLRLIYFSYDVKMKEKGDIPEGYSVSREKKERFSLILESASTNQTSMYLCVSSLNLGTSQETQYFGPGTRLLVL.

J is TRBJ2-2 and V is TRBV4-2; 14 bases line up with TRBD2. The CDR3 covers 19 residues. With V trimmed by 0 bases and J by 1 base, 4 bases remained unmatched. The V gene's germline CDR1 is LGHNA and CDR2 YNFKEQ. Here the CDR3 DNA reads TGTGCCAGCAGCCAAGAAACGGGACTAGCGGGAGTGAACACCGGGGAGCTGTTTTTT. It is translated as CASSQETGLAGVNTGELFF.

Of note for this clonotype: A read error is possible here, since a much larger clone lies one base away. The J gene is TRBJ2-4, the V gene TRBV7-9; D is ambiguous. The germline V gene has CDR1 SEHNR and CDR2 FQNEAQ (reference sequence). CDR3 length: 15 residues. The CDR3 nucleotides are TGTGCCAGCAGCCCCCCGGGCTTATTCAAAAACATTCAGCACTTC. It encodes CASSPPGLFKNIQHF.